This T cell receptor (beta chain) came from a study of neoadjuvant nivolumab and ipilimumab in lung cancer. Study observations and caveats: Pathologic regression was not significantly tied to TCR clonality. Only two of four nivolumab-treated tumors gained richness and clonality by surgery. Pretherapy blood TCR richness correlated positively with resected tumor richness. A small number of samples were TCR sequenced.

The V end was cut by 6 bases, the J end by 4 bases, with 15 bases between. Germline V lookup: CDR1 SQVTM, CDR2 ANQGSEA. The CDR3 is 13 amino acids. A note on this clone: Antigen specificity is unknown.

Repertoires were generated with immunoSEQ multiplex PCR, while TCRdb's copy carries only in-frame clones and drops some. This repertoire shows some 29,000 clones, 83% found once; its top ten account for just over 5%. The chain links TRBV29-1 to TRBJ1-1; tentatively, D is TRBD1 (6 bases). This clonotype originated in an adult with non-small cell lung cancer. The specimen comprised tumor tissue, sampled after neoadjuvant nivolumab, alone or with ipilimumab, at or shortly before surgery. In DNA, the CDR3 is TGCAGCGTCGGGATGGAGGGGGGCACTGAAGCTTTCTTT. It codes for CSVGMEGGTEAFF.